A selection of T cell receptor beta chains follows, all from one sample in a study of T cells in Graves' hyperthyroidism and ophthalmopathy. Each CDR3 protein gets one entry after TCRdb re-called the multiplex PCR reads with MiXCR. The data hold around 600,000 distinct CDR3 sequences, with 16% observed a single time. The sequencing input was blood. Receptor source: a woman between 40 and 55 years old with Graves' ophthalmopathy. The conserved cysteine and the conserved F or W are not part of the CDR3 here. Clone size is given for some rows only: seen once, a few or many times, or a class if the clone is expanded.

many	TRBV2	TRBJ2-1	ATSGTAESNEQF
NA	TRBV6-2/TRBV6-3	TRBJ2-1	ASSYSWDRVGEQF
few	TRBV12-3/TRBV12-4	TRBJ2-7	ASSVGQSYEQY
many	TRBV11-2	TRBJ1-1	ASSTGQNTEAF
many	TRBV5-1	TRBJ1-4	ASSRDGGATNEKLF
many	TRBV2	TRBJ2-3	ASSSAGSTDTQY
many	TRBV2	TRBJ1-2	ASARTGGAYGYT
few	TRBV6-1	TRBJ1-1	ATLLGNTEAF
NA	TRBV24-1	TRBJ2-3	ATSDTSGGADTQY
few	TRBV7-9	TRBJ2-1	ASSLPLAGVGNEQF
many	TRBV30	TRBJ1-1	AWSPTEVMNTEAF
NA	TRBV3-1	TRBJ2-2	ASSQKVGDGELF
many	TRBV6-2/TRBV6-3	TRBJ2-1	ASSYEAGGYNEQF
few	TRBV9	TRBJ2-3	ASSPGGAIRPDTQY
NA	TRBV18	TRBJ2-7	ASSPYEGRGSYEQY
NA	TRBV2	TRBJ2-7	ASNLRASYEQY
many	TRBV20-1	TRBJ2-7	SARPGTGYYEQY
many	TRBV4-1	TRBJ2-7	ASSHVPASGYTYEQY
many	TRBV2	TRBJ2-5	ASSGPSGIASEETQY
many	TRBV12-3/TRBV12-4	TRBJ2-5	ASSLGLALAMLRGQETQY
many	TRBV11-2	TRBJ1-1	ASSLVVWNTEAF
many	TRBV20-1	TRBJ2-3	SATSGGDTQY
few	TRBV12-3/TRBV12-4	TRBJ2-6	ASTPWGLGSGANVLT
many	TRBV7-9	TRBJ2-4	ASSLEAGGMSKNIQY
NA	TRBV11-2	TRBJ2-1	ASSHQGTRRDNEQF
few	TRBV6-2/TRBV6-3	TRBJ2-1	ASSNSQQLAGAGNEQF
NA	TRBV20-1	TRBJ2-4	SAQAYGLAGGQMVIQY
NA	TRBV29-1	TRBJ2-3	SVEGFGGTSGGDTQY
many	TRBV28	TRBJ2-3	ASSPSGPSTDTQY
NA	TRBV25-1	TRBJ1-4	ASRIGNEKLF
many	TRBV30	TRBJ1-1	ACQGGGLTAF
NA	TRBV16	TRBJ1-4	ASSQSQVEKLF
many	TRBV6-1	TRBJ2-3	ATLRGLADTQY
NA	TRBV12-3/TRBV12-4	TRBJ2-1	ASRGNEQF
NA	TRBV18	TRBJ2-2	ASSLRTGLTGELF
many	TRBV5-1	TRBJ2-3	ASTSGDPADTQY
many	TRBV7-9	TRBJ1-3	ASSVGRNPGNTIY
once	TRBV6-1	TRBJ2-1	ASTWDYSYNEQF
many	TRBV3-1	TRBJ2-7	ASSPPGLAGSYEQY
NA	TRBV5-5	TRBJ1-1	ASSSQGRLNTEAF
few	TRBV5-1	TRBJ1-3	ASSSGGGTGNTIY
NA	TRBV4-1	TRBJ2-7	ASSRQASGNYEQY
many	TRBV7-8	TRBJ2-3	ASSSPPGAYPDYSPDTQY
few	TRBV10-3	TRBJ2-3	AISDPSGPTDTQY